This T cell receptor (beta chain) was documented in a study of T cell responses to AZD1222 COVID-19 vaccine. Sequencing used immunoSEQ multiplex PCR; TCRdb keeps in-frame clones, though not all of them. In the table there are 50,000 to 85,000 clones, roughly 78% of which are singletons. CDR1 is SGHTA, CDR2 FQGNSA, per germline. The CDR3 has 15 amino acids. V lost 4 bases to trimming and J lost 3 bases, with 12 bases between them. This TCR came from an adult in good health. The chain links TRBV7-2 to TRBJ2-2; D not certain. The sequencing used peripheral blood, collected on day 0 of MenACWY control vaccination. The CDR3 DNA follows: TGTGCCAGCAGCTCCCGTAATGGATACACCGGGGAGCTGTTTTTT. Translation: CASSSRNGYTGELFF.